This paragraph reports one TCR beta chain. No antigen is known for it. This CDR3 has 17 amino acids. Unmatched junction bases numbered 8, after V lost 4 bases and J lost 7 bases. CDR1 is SGHNT and CDR2 is YYREEE in the germline V gene (reference sequence). The sample comes from a study of cytomegalovirus exposure and HLA in healthy donors. Study-wide context: An earlier analysis found fewer than 140 million unique TCR beta sequences from approximately 190 million T cells. Whole-study results and caveats: Donor immune exposure was known only as CMV serostatus.

PCR involved 60 Vbeta and 13 Jbeta primers. Per the authors' pipeline: There were around 80 million unique TCR beta chains by a later count, and approximately 11 million of them were shared. Clones were sequenced by immunoSEQ multiplex PCR, and TCRdb holds only the in-frame ones, with some missing. That table is the source of V, J and clone size, and D and trimming were worked out from the DNA. The table for this sample gives 70,000 to 85,000 clones. Material for sequencing was PBMCs. The clonotype originates from a female donor in good health and CMV-seropositive. This sequence joins TRBV5-4 and TRBJ2-1; 16 bases map to TRBD2. CDR3 region: CASSEGLAGGTENEQFF. CDR3 in DNA: TGTGCCAGCAGCGAGGGACTAGCGGGAGGGACAGAGAATGAGCAGTTCTTC.